This T cell receptor (beta chain) originates from a study of blood T cell repertoires in COVID-19. Study-level information: PBMCs, B-cell-depleted T cells, or T cells provided the cDNA or gDNA that made up the material.

Germline CDR1 is MGHRA and CDR2 is YSYEKL. The V segment lost 2 bases and the J segment 5 bases; nucleotides outside the gene matches: 5. The CDR3 runs to 15 residues. Using immunoSEQ multiplex PCR, the repertoire was profiled, and TCRdb retains in-frame clones only, with some absent. The sample records around 58,000 clones, around 90% being singletons. The sample comprised peripheral blood. The receptor's source is a human donor with active COVID-19. The donor label of this sample is uncertain. This chain connects TRBV4-1 to TRBJ1-2, with 10 positions matching TRBD1. In DNA form, the CDR3 reads TGCGCCAGCAGCCAAAGACAGGGGGCGGGGTATGGCTACACCTTC. This sequence encodes CASSQRQGAGYGYTF.